This T cell receptor beta chain was identified in a study of T-cell reconstitution after alpha-beta-depleted transplantation in children. This clonotype was counted ten times or more. What it binds is not known. A TCRbeta library incorporating unique molecular identifiers was prepared. TCRdb used MiXCR to reprocess the PCR reads, holding one entry per CDR3 protein. Of some 220,000 distinct CDR3 sequences detected, roughly 11% appear once; the ten largest clones hold 28%. Study outcomes and limitations: Reportedly, alpha-beta T cells present about two months post-transplant originated from several hundred expanded clones of graft origin. One year post-transplant, T-cell counts and diversity were largely derived from T cells produced anew.

Source: PBMCs, taken before TCRalphabeta/CD19-depleted stem cell transplant. The receptor was derived from a child in the first two years of life with acute myeloid leukemia, due to receive a stem cell transplant.

As DNA, the CDR3 is TGTGCCAGCAGCTCTCCCCAAAAAACAAGCGGGAGGGCCTACAATGAGCAGTTCTTC. Its protein product is CASSSPQKTSGRAYNEQFF. The V and J genes are TRBV11-2 and TRBJ2-1, with 10 positions matching TRBD2. The CDR3 totals 19 residues. The V gene end was trimmed by 4 bases and the J gene end by 2 bases; junction bases not matched to a gene: 14. Per germline, CDR1 SGHAT and CDR2 FQNNGV.